The rows below give T cell receptor beta chains drawn from one sample of a study of blood T cell repertoires in COVID-19. TCRdb's table, derived via immunoSEQ multiplex PCR, lists solely in-frame clones and lacks some. The sample holds about 260,000 clones, roughly 87% seen once. Input material: peripheral blood. These receptors were collected from a woman aged 45 to 65 who had recovered from COVID-19. Both conserved end residues are trimmed from each CDR3. Size is stated for part of the rows, as once, few or many counts, or as a class when the clone is expanded.

clone size: NA; V gene: TRBV14; CDR3 protein: ASSQEGAGWNTEAF
clone size: NA; V gene: TRBV5-5; CDR3 protein: ASSLVSGGLGMSGYT
clone size: few; V gene: TRBV5-1; CDR3 protein: ASSPGTGGRWETQY
clone size: NA; V gene: TRBV19; CDR3 protein: ASNSHRRGNTIY
clone size: NA; V gene: TRBV7-6; CDR3 protein: ASSLDGGGSETQY
clone size: once; V gene: TRBV4-1; CDR3 protein: ASSQGLFKREIHNEQF
clone size: NA; V gene: TRBV7-9; CDR3 protein: ASSSTLGQAYGYT
clone size: NA; V gene: TRBV5-5; CDR3 protein: ASRRDSDTEAF
clone size: few; V gene: TRBV21-1; CDR3 protein: ASSKEARGQGQQEQY
clone size: NA; V gene: TRBV28; CDR3 protein: ASRRQRPVGPQH
clone size: NA; V gene: TRBV4-3; CDR3 protein: ASSPQGSYEQY
clone size: NA; V gene: TRBV30; CDR3 protein: AYSKGAAF